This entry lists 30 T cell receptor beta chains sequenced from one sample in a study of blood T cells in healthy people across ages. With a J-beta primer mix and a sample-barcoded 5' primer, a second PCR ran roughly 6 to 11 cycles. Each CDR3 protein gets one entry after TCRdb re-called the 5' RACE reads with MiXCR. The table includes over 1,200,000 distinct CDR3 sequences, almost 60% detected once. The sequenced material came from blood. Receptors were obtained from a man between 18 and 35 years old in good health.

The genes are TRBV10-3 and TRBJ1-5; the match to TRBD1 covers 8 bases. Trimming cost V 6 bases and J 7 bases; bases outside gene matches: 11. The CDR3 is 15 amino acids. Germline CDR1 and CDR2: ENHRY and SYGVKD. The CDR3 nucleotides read TGTGCCATCAGCCTTGATGGACAGGGTGGCCAGCCCCAGCATTTT. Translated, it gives CAISLDGQGGQPQHF.

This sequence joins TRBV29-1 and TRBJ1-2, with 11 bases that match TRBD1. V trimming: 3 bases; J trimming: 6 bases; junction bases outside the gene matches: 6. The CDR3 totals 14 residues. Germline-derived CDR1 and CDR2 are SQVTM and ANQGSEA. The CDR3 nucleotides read TGCAGCGTTGATAATGGACAGGGGGCCGATGGCTACACCTTC. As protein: CSVDNGQGADGYTF.

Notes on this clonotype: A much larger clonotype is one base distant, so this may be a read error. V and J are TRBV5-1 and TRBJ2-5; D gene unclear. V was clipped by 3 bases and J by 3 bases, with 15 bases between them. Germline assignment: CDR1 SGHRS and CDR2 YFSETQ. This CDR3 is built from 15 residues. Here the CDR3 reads CASSWAWQMEETQYF. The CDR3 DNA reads TGCGCCAGCAGCTGGGCCTGGCAGATGGAAGAGACCCAGTACTTC.

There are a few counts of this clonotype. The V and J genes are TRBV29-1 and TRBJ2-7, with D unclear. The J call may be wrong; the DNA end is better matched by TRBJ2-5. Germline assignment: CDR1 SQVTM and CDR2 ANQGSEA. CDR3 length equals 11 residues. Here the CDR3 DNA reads TGCAGCGTTGATTTGGATGAGACCCAGTACTTC. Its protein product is CSVDLDETQYF.

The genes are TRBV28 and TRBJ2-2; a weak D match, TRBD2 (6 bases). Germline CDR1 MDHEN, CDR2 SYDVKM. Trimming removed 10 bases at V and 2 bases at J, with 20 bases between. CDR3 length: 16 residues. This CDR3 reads CATEPLSGRNTGELFF. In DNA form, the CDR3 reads TGTGCCACCGAGCCCCTGAGCGGGCGTAACACCGGGGAGCTGTTTTTT.

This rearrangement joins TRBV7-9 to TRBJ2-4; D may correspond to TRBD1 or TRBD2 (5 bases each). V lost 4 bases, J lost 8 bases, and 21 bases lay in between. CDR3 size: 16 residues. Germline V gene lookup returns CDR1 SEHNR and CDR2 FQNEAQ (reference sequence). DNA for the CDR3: TGTGCCAGCAGCTCCCAATCTTTAGGGGCCGGGGACATTCAGTACTTC. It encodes CASSSQSLGAGDIQYF. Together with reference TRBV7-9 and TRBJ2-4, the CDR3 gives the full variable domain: DTGVSQNPRHKITKRGQNVTFRCDPISEHNRLYWYRQTLGQGPEFLTYFQNEAQLEKSRLLSDRFSAERPKGSFSTLEIQRTEQGDSAMYLCASSSQSLGAGDIQYFGAGTRLSVL.

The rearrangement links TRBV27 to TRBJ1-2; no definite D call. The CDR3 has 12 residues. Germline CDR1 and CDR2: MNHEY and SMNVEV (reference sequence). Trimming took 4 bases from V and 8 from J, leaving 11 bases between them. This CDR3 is CASSSISSGYTF. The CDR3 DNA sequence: TGTGCCAGCAGTTCGATTTCCAGCGGCTACACCTTC.

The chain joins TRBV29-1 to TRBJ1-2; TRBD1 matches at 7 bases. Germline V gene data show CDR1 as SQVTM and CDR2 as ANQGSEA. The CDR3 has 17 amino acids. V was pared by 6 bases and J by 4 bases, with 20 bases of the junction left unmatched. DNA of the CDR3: TGCAGCGTCCGCGCTAGGGGGCTTGCAGGGGAGGGCTATGGCTACACCTTC. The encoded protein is CSVRARGLAGEGYGYTF.

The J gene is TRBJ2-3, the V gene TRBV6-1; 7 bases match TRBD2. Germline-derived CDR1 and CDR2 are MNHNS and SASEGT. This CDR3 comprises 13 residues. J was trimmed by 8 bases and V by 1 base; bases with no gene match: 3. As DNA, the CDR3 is TGTGCCAGCAGTGAAGGGCGGGGGTCTACGCAGTATTTT. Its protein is CASSEGRGSTQYF.

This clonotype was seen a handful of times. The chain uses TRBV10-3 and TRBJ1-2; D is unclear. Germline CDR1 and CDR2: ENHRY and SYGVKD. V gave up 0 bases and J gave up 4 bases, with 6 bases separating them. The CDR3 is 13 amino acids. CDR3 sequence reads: CAISESHGYGYTF. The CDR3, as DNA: TGTGCCATCAGTGAGTCGCATGGCTATGGCTACACCTTC.

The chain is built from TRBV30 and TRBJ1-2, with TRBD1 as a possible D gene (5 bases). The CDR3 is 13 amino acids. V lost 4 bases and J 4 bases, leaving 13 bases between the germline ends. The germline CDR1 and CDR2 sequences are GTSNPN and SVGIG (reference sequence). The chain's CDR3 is CAWTVGGTYGYTF. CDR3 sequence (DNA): TGTGCCTGGACTGTAGGAGGGACCTATGGCTACACCTTC.

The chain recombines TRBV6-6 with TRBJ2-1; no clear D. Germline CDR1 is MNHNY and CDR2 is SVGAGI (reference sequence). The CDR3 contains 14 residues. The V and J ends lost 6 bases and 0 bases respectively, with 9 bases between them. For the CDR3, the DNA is TGTGCCAGCAGGTTGGGTTACTCCTACAATGAGCAGTTCTTC. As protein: CASRLGYSYNEQFF.

DNA for the CDR3: TGTGCCAGCAGTCTTCCGACAGTCTCCAACACTGAAGCTTTCTTT. Translated, it gives CASSLPTVSNTEAFF. The rearrangement joins TRBV6-6 to TRBJ1-1, with a weak D call TRBD1 (5 bases). CDR1 and CDR2 from the germline V gene are MNHNY and SVGAGI (reference sequence). V dropped 5 bases and J dropped 2 bases, with 15 bases sitting between them. The CDR3 consists of 15 residues.

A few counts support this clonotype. CDR3 residues: CSARGAEVYNEQFF. The CDR3 bases are TGCAGTGCTAGGGGGGCCGAAGTTTACAATGAGCAGTTCTTC. The genes are TRBV20-1 and TRBJ2-1, with D perhaps TRBD1 (6 bases). The germline gives CDR1 DFQATT, CDR2 SNEGSKA (reference sequence). The CDR3 is 14 amino acids. V lost 3 bases and J lost 4, with 13 bases in between.

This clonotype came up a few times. The CDR3 sequence: CASSLSPPPNYNEQFF. CDR3 nucleotide sequence: TGTGCCAGCAGCTTATCGCCCCCGCCTAACTACAATGAGCAGTTCTTC. The gene calls are TRBV7-8 and TRBJ2-1, with D uncertain. The CDR3 consists of 16 residues. CDR1 SGHVS and CDR2 FQNEAQ come from the germline V gene. V lost 2 bases and J 3 bases, leaving 14 bases between the germline ends.

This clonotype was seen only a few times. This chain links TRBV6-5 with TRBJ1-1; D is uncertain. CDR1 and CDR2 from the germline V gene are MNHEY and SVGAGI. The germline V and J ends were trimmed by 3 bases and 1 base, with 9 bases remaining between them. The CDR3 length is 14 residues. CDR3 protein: CASSYFGENTEAFF. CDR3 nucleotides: TGTGCCAGCAGTTATTTTGGGGAGAACACTGAAGCTTTCTTT.

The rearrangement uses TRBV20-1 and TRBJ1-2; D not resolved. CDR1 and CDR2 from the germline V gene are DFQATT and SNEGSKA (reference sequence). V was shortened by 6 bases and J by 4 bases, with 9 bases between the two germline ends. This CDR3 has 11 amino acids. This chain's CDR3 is CSAQTLYGYTF. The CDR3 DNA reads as TGCAGTGCCCAAACCCTCTATGGCTACACCTTC.

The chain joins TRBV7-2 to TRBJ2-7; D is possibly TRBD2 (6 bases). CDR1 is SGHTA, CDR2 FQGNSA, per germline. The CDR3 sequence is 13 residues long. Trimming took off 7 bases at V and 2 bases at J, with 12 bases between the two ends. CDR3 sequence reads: CASTGRSAYEQYF. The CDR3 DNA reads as TGTGCCAGCACGGGGAGGTCAGCCTACGAGCAGTACTTC.

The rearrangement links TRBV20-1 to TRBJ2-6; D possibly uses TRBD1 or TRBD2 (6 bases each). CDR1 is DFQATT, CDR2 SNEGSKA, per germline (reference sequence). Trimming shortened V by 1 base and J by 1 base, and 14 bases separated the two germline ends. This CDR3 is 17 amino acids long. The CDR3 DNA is TGCAGTGCTAGAGTGGCTCGAGGGGGGTCTGGGGCCAACGTCCTGACTTTC. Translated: CSARVARGGSGANVLTF.

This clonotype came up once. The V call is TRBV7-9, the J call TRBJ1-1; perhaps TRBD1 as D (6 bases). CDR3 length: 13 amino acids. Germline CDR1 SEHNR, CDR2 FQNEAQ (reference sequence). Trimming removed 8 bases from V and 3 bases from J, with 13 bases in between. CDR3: CASLRGADTEAFF. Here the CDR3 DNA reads TGTGCCAGCCTGCGGGGGGCGGACACTGAAGCTTTCTTT.

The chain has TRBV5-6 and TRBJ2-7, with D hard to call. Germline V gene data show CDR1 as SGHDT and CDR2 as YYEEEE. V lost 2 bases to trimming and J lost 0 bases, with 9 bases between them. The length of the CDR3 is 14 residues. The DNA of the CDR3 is TGTGCCAGCAGCTTTTTAGAGAGCTCCTACGAGCAGTACTTC. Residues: CASSFLESSYEQYF.

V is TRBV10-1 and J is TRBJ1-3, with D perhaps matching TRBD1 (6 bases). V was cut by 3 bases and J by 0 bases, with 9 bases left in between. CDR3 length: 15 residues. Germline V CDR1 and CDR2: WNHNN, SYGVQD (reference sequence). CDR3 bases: TGCGCCAGCAGTGACTGGACAGTCTCTGGAAACACCATATATTTT. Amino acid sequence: CASSDWTVSGNTIYF.

The CDR3 coding sequence is TGCAGTGCTAGATTACAGCCAGAAGGTTCACCCCTCCACTTT. This codes for CSARLQPEGSPLHF. The rearrangement uses TRBV20-1 and TRBJ1-6; D remains ambiguous. The V gene lost 2 bases and the J gene lost 9 bases, with 14 bases spanning the gap. Germline V gene sequence: CDR1 DFQATT, CDR2 SNEGSKA (reference sequence). This CDR3 is built from 14 residues.

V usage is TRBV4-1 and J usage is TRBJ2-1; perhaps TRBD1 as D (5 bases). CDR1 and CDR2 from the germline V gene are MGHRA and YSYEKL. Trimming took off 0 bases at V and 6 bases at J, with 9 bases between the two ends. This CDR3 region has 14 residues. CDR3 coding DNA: TGCGCCAGCAGCCAAGATTGGGGCGGCAATGAGCAGTTCTTC. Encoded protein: CASSQDWGGNEQFF.

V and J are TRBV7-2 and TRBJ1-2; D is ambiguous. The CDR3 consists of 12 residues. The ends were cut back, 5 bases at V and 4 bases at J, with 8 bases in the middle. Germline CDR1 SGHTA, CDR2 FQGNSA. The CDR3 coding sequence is TGTGCCAGCAGCCCCCTCGCCTATGGCTACACCTTC. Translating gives CASSPLAYGYTF. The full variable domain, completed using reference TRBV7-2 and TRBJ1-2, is GAGVSQSPSNKVTEKGKDVELRCDPISGHTALYWYRQSLGQGLEFLIYFQGNSAPDKSGLPSDRFSAERTGGSVSTLTIQRTQQEDSAVYLCASSPLAYGYTFGSGTRLTVV.

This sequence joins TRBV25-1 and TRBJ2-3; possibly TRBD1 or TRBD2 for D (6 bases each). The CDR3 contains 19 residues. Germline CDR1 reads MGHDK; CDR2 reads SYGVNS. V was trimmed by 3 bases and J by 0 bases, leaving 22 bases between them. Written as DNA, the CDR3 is TGTGCCAGCAGTGATCGGGGGCATGCACTCCCCTCTAGCACAGATACGCAGTATTTT. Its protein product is CASSDRGHALPSSTDTQYF.

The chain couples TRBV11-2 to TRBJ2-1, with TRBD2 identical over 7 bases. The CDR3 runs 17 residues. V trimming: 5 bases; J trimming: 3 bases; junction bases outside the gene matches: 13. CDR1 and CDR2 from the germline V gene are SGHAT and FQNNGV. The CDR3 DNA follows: TGTGCCAGCAGCCCCCGTTTTGGGGGGGGTAGCTACAATGAGCAGTTCTTC. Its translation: CASSPRFGGGSYNEQFF.

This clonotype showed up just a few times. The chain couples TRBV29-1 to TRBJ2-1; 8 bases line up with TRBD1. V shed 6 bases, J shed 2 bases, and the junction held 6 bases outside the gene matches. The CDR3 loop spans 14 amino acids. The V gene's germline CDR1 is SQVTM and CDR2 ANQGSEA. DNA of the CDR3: TGCAGCGTCGACTCGACAGGGGCCTACAATGAGCAGTTCTTC. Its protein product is CSVDSTGAYNEQFF.

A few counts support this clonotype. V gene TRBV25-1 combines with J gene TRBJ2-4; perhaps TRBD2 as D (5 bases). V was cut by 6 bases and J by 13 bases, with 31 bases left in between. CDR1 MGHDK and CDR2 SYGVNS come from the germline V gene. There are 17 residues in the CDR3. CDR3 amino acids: CASSHNPSKPEEEKQYF. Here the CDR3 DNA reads TGTGCCAGCAGCCATAACCCGTCAAAACCCGAGGAGGAAAAGCAGTACTTC.

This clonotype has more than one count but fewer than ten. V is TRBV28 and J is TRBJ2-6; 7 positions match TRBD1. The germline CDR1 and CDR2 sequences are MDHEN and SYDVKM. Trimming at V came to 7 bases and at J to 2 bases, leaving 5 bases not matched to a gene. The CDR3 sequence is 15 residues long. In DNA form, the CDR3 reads TGTGCCAGCACCCTTCAGGGGGCTGGGGCCAACGTCCTGACTTTC. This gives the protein CASTLQGAGANVLTF.